The 28 T cell receptor beta chains in this list originate from one sample, sequenced in a study of blood T cell repertoires in COVID-19. Clones were read by immunoSEQ multiplex PCR, and TCRdb kept only the in-frame ones, dropping some. The sample yields fewer than 200,000 clones, approximately 86% seen once. The sample comprised peripheral blood. These receptors all stem from a man in his forties or fifties with active or convalescent COVID-19.

This chain joins TRBV14 and TRBJ2-1, with 13 positions matching TRBD2. There are 16 residues in the CDR3. Trimming cost V 4 bases and J 9 bases; bases outside gene matches: 9. Germline V gene data show CDR1 as SGHDN and CDR2 as FVKESK. CDR3 DNA sequence: TGTGCCAGCAGCCTCCTGACTAGCGGGGGGAGGATTGAGCAGTTCTTC. Translation: CASSLLTSGGRIEQFF.

The V call is TRBV30, the J call TRBJ1-4; 8 bases agree with TRBD1. Germline loops: CDR1 GTSNPN, CDR2 SVGIG (reference sequence). The CDR3 has 13 amino acids. V shed 6 bases, J shed 7 bases, and the junction held 7 bases outside the gene matches. CDR3: CACDRGGGEKLFF. The CDR3 DNA sequence: TGTGCCTGTGACAGGGGTGGTGGTGAAAAACTGTTTTTT.

This sequence joins TRBV23-1 and TRBJ1-5, with TRBD1 matching over 10 bases. TRBV23-1 is an ORF, and what it does is uncertain. The V gene end was trimmed by 0 bases and the J gene end by 5 bases; junction bases not matched to a gene: 4. CDR3 length equals 16 residues. CDR3 sequence reads: CASSQSRQGADQPQHF. Here the CDR3 DNA reads TGCGCCAGCAGTCAATCCCGACAGGGGGCGGATCAGCCCCAGCATTTT.

V and J are TRBV5-1 and TRBJ2-7, with 7 bases fitting TRBD1. This CDR3 has 14 residues. V dropped 1 base and J dropped 4; count of bases not matched to a gene: 5. Germline-derived CDR1 and CDR2 are SGHRS and YFSETQ. The CDR3 bases are TGCGCCAGCAGCTTGTCGGGACAGCAATACGAGCAGTACTTC. Amino acid sequence: CASSLSGQQYEQYF.

The chain has TRBV6-6 and TRBJ1-6; 7 positions match TRBD1. Germline V gene lookup returns CDR1 MNHNY and CDR2 SVGAGI (reference sequence). Trimming at V came to 5 bases and at J to 8 bases, leaving 6 bases not matched to a gene. CDR3 length: 14 amino acids. DNA of the CDR3: TGTGCCAGCAGTACACAGGGGACTGATTCACCCCTCCACTTT. This encodes CASSTQGTDSPLHF.

V usage is TRBV12-3 or TRBV12-4 and J usage is TRBJ1-2; possible D gene TRBD1, 6 bases. V dropped 6 bases and J dropped 4 bases, with 12 bases sitting between them. CDR3 length equals 13 residues. CDR3 sequence: CASSSRDTYGYTF. The CDR3 DNA sequence: TGTGCCAGCAGCTCCAGGGACACCTATGGCTACACCTTC.

The chain has TRBV5-1 and TRBJ1-1; TRBD1 agrees at 7 bases. CDR1 and CDR2 (germline): SGHRS, YFSETQ. The CDR3 is 13 amino acids. With 0 bases clipped from V and 7 bases from J, the junction kept 3 bases outside the gene matches. CDR3 DNA: TGCGCCAGCAGCTTGGGACAGGGTCTTGAAGCTTTCTTT. It yields the protein CASSLGQGLEAFF.

Comments on this clone: This sequence may be a read error, since a much larger clone differs from it by one base. This same CDR3 is encoded by further DNA sequences in the sample. This chain links TRBV5-1 with TRBJ1-2, with D hard to call. CDR3 length: 13 amino acids. The germline V gene has CDR1 SGHRS and CDR2 YFSETQ. The V end was cut by 3 bases, the J end by 2 bases, with 8 bases between. The CDR3: CASSSTGNYGYTF. CDR3 DNA: TGCGCCAGCAGCTCCACCGGGAACTATGGCTACACCTTC. Using reference TRBV5-1 and TRBJ1-2 for the parts outside the CDR3, the full variable domain is KAGVTQTPRYLIKTRGQQVTLSCSPISGHRSVSWYQQTPGQGLQFLFEYFSETQRNKGNFPGRFSGRQFSNSRSEMNVSTLELGDSALYLCASSSTGNYGYTFGSGTRLTVV.

The chain combines TRBV9 with TRBJ2-5, with TRBD1 identical over 10 bases. Germline CDR1 is SGDLS and CDR2 is YYNGEE. Unmatched junction bases numbered 10, after V lost 3 bases and J lost 5 bases. The CDR3 loop spans 16 amino acids. The CDR3 DNA reads TGTGCCAGCAGCGGTCGGACAGGGGGGCCTTCGGAGACCCAGTACTTC. Translating gives CASSGRTGGPSETQYF. The whole variable domain, filled in from reference TRBV9 and TRBJ2-5, reads DSGVTQTPKHLITATGQRVTLRCSPRSGDLSVYWYQQSLDQGLQFLIQYYNGEERAKGNILERFSAQQFPDLHSELNLSSLELGDSALYFCASSGRTGGPSETQYFGPGTRLLVL.

V usage is TRBV5-6 and J usage is TRBJ2-7; 7 bases map to TRBD1. Germline lookup yields CDR1 SGHDT and CDR2 YYEEEE. Germline trimming cut 3 bases from V and 1 base from J; bases unmatched to any gene: 13. This CDR3 is 17 amino acids long. This CDR3 reads CASSSRQDREGSYEQYF. DNA of the CDR3: TGTGCCAGCAGCTCCCGTCAAGACAGGGAAGGATCCTACGAGCAGTACTTC.

This sequence joins TRBV15 and TRBJ1-4, with D unclear. The V gene lost 1 base and the J gene lost 5 bases, with 11 bases spanning the gap. This CDR3 comprises 15 residues. From germline, CDR1 is LNHNV and CDR2 YYDKDF (reference sequence). In DNA form, the CDR3 reads TGTGCCACCAGCAGAGGCGGGCAGACAAATGAAAAACTGTTTTTT. As protein: CATSRGGQTNEKLFF.

The V gene is TRBV7-3, the J gene TRBJ1-1; TRBD1 agrees at 9 bases. Germline CDR1 is SGHTA and CDR2 is FQGTGA. V was clipped by 5 bases and J by 3 bases; unmatched bases: 7. The CDR3 spans 15 residues. The CDR3 nucleotides are TGTGCCAGCAGCCCTACAGGGGGCGTCGACACTGAAGCTTTCTTT. It encodes CASSPTGGVDTEAFF.

Comments on this clone: The sample has other DNA sequences that encode this CDR3 too. The chain has TRBV28 and TRBJ1-6, with TRBD1 identical over 7 bases. Germline CDR1 MDHEN, CDR2 SYDVKM. The CDR3 has 14 amino acids. V gave up 4 bases and J gave up 6 bases; unmatched junction bases: 3. The CDR3 bases are TGTGCCAGCAGTTCCGGGACAGCTAATTCACCCCTCCACTTT. Translating it yields CASSSGTANSPLHF.

This chain links TRBV11-3 with TRBJ2-1, with a tentative D call TRBD1 (5 bases). Germline CDR1 and CDR2: SGHNT and YENEEA. Trimming cost V 1 base and J 10 bases, with 8 bases left between them. CDR3 length: 12 amino acids. The CDR3 DNA reads as TGTGCCAGCAGCTTAGGACGGACAGAGCAGTTCTTC. It translates to CASSLGRTEQFF.

The genes are TRBV24-1 and TRBJ1-1; D is unresolved. Looked up from germline, CDR1 is KGHDR and CDR2 is SFDVKD. With 2 bases removed from V and 0 bases from J, the gap between germline ends came to 9 bases. The CDR3 has 15 amino acids. This CDR3 reads CATSDSRRMNTEAFF. CDR3 coding DNA: TGTGCCACCAGTGATTCTAGACGGATGAACACTGAAGCTTTCTTT.

The chain is built from TRBV18 and TRBJ1-5; D is unclear. Germline V lookup: CDR1 KGHSH, CDR2 LQKENI. V was clipped by 3 bases and J by 2 bases, with 11 bases between them. The CDR3 loop spans 15 amino acids. In nucleotides, the CDR3 is TGTGCCAGCTCACCGGCGGGAGACGGCAATCAGCCCCAGCATTTT. It is translated as CASSPAGDGNQPQHF.

V gene TRBV5-4 combines with J gene TRBJ2-3, with TRBD2 matching 11 bases. The CDR3 is 17 amino acids. CDR1 is SGHNT and CDR2 is YYREEE in the germline V gene (reference sequence). J was trimmed by 6 bases and V by 3 bases; bases with no gene match: 12. CDR3 coding DNA: TGTGCCAGCAGCTCTCCAGATAGCGGGGGGGCCGCCGATACGCAGTATTTT. This translates into CASSSPDSGGAADTQYF.

V gene TRBV3-1 (or the pseudogene TRBV3-2) combines with J gene TRBJ1-6, with 10 bases that match TRBD1. This CDR3 has 17 residues. The junction had 7 bases not matched to a gene; V was cut back by 0 bases and J by 8 bases. CDR1 LGHDT and CDR2 YNNKEL come from the germline V gene (reference sequence). The CDR3 sequence: CASSQDGRTGGYSPLHF. In nucleotides, the CDR3 is TGTGCCAGCAGCCAAGATGGGAGGACAGGGGGGTATTCACCCCTCCACTTT.

The chain combines TRBV13 with TRBJ2-5; no reliable D call. The CDR3 runs 14 residues. Germline V CDR1 and CDR2: PRHDT, FYEKMQ (reference sequence). V was cut by 5 bases and J by 2 bases, with 12 bases left in between. The CDR3 region is CASSVLSPQETQYF. The CDR3 DNA reads as TGTGCCAGCAGCGTGCTGAGTCCACAAGAGACCCAGTACTTC.

The chain is built from TRBV6-1 and TRBJ2-2; D is perhaps TRBD2 (6 bases). The CDR3 totals 16 residues. Germline V gene data show CDR1 as MNHNS and CDR2 as SASEGT. V was cut by 3 bases and J by 1 base, with 12 bases left in between. Here the CDR3 DNA reads TGTGCCAGCAGTGACCCCACCGGGGGGAACACCGGGGAGCTGTTTTTT. Protein sequence: CASSDPTGGNTGELFF.

CDR3 in amino acids: CASSSGASGGGETQYF. The CDR3 DNA follows: TGTGCCAGCAGCTCGGGAGCTAGCGGGGGCGGAGAGACCCAGTACTTC. The chain carries TRBV11-3 and TRBJ2-5; TRBD2 agrees at 10 bases. Per the germline V gene, CDR1 is SGHNT and CDR2 is YENEEA. The CDR3 runs 16 residues. The J segment lost 4 bases and the V segment lost 4 bases, leaving 9 bases of the junction unmatched.

V and J are TRBV7-2 and TRBJ2-1; 9 bases align to TRBD2. The CDR3 has 15 residues. V was pared by 2 bases and J by 5 bases, with 4 bases of the junction left unmatched. Looked up from germline, CDR1 is SGHTA and CDR2 is FQGNSA. The CDR3 here is CASSLRTSENNEQFF. As DNA, the CDR3 is TGTGCCAGCAGCTTAAGGACTAGCGAAAACAATGAGCAGTTCTTC.

CDR3: CASSRDRLSGYEQYF. In nucleotides, the CDR3 is TGTGCCAGCAGCCGAGATCGACTGTCGGGGTACGAGCAGTACTTC. The rearrangement joins TRBV7-6 to TRBJ2-7; perhaps TRBD2 as D (5 bases). With 5 bases removed from V and 4 bases from J, the gap between germline ends came to 18 bases. Per the germline V gene, CDR1 is SGHVS and CDR2 is FNYEAQ. This CDR3 spans 15 amino acids. The entire variable domain, with the rest obtained from reference TRBV7-6 and TRBJ2-7, is as follows: GAGVSQSPRYKVTKRGQDVALRCDPISGHVSLYWYRQALGQGPEFLTYFNYEAQQDKSGLPNDRFSAERPEGSISTLTIQRTEQRDSAMYRCASSRDRLSGYEQYFGPGTRLTVT.

The CDR3: CASSTKTEANYGYTF. The CDR3 nucleotides read TGTGCCAGCAGCACGAAGACAGAAGCTAACTATGGCTACACCTTC. The J gene is TRBJ1-2, the V gene TRBV7-9; the D gene is possibly TRBD1 (5 bases). Germline CDR1 and CDR2: SEHNR and FQNEAQ (reference sequence). The V end was cut by 5 bases, the J end by 0 bases, with 13 bases between. CDR3 size: 15 residues.

The chain combines TRBV28 with TRBJ1-1, with D perhaps TRBD1 (5 bases). This CDR3 contains 13 residues. Trimming cost V 5 bases and J 3 bases, with 10 bases left between them. CDR1 and CDR2 (germline): MDHEN, SYDVKM. Here the CDR3 reads CASSAGTHTEAFF. The CDR3 DNA reads TGTGCCAGCAGTGCGGGGACTCACACTGAAGCTTTCTTT.

V is TRBV28 and J is TRBJ1-3; no reliable D call. The CDR3 extends over 16 amino acids. The germline V and J ends were trimmed by 3 bases and 0 bases, with 12 bases remaining between them. Germline CDR1 reads MDHEN; CDR2 reads SYDVKM. CDR3: CASSFESRVSGNTIYF. In DNA, the CDR3 is TGTGCCAGCAGTTTCGAGTCGCGGGTCTCTGGAAACACCATATATTTT.

The chain carries TRBV5-4 and TRBJ2-5; D uncertain. Germline lookup yields CDR1 SGHNT and CDR2 YYREEE (reference sequence). Trimming shortened V by 0 bases and J by 7 bases, and 13 bases separated the two germline ends. The CDR3 loop spans 14 amino acids. CDR3 amino acids: CASSLAAKTGTQYF. CDR3 DNA sequence: TGTGCCAGCAGCTTGGCGGCGAAGACGGGGACCCAGTACTTC.

V gene TRBV5-1 combines with J gene TRBJ2-1; 8 bases align to TRBD1. J gave up 8 bases and V 9 bases, and 16 bases lay outside the gene matches. Germline V gives CDR1 SGHRS, CDR2 YFSETQ. The CDR3 loop spans 15 amino acids. DNA for the CDR3: TGCGCCACCTCATCCTGGGCAGGGGGCTTAGATGAGCAGTTCTTC. Translation gives CATSSWAGGLDEQFF.